This T cell receptor beta chain was profiled in a study of T cell responses to AZD1222 COVID-19 vaccine. The wider study: Analysis merged second doses at about 4 or about 12 weeks. Regarding the study as a whole: Spike-specific TCR depth and breadth grew after two AZD1222 doses.

Profiling relied on immunoSEQ multiplex PCR, and the TCRdb table lists in-frame clones only, not all of them. The data contain 93,000 or so clones, 91% of them singletons. On this clone itself: The antigen is unknown.

The clonotype comes from an adult in good health. This material consisted of peripheral blood, taken on day 0 of AZD1222 vaccination.

The CDR3 loop reads CASMRTPQETQYF. CDR3 nucleotide sequence: TGTGCCAGCATGAGGACTCCCCAAGAGACCCAGTACTTC. The chain employs TRBV2 and TRBJ2-5; weak D call: TRBD2 (5 bases). The germline V gene encodes CDR1 SNHLY and CDR2 FYNNEI. The CDR3 runs to 13 residues. Trimming pared 7 bases from V and 1 base from J, leaving 10 bases between.